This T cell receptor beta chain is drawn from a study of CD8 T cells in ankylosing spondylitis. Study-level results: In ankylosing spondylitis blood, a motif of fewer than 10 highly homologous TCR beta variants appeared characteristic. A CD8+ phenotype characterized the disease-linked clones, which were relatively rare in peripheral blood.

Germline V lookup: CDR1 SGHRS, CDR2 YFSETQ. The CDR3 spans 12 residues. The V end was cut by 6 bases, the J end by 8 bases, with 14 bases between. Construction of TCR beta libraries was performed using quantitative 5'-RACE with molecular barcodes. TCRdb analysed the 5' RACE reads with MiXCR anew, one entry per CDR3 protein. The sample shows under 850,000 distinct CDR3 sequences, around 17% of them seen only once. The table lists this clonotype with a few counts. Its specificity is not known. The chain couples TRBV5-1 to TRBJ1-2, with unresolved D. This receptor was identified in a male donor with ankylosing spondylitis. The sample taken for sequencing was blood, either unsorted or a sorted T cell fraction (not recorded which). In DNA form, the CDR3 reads TGCGCCAGCACAAGGGAAGGAGGAGGCTACACCTTC. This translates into CASTREGGGYTF. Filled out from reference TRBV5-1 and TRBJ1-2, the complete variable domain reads KAGVTQTPRYLIKTRGQQVTLSCSPISGHRSVSWYQQTPGQGLQFLFEYFSETQRNKGNFPGRFSGRQFSNSRSEMNVSTLELGDSALYLCASTREGGGYTFGSGTRLTVV.